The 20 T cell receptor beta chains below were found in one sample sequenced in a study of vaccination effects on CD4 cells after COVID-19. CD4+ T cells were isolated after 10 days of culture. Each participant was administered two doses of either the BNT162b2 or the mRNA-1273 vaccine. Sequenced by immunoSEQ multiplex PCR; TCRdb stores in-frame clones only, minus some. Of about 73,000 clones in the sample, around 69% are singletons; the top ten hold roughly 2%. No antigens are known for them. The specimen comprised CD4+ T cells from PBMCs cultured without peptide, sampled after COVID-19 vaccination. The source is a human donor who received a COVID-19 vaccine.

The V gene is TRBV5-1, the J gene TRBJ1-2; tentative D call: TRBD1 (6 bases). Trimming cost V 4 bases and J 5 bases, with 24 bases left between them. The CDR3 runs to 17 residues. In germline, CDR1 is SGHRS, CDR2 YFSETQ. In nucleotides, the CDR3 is TGCGCCAGCAGCCCTACACAGGGAACCGGGAAGGTATATGGCTACACCTTC. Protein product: CASSPTQGTGKVYGYTF. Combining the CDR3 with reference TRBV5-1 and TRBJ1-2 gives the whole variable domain KAGVTQTPRYLIKTRGQQVTLSCSPISGHRSVSWYQQTPGQGLQFLFEYFSETQRNKGNFPGRFSGRQFSNSRSEMNVSTLELGDSALYLCASSPTQGTGKVYGYTFGSGTRLTVV.

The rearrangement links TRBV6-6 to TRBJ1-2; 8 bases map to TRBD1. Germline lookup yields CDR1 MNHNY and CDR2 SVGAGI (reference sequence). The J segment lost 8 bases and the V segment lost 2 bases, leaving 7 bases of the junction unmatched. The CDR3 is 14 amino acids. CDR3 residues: CASSYPARGPGYTF. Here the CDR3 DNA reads TGTGCCAGCAGTTACCCCGCCAGGGGGCCGGGCTACACCTTC.

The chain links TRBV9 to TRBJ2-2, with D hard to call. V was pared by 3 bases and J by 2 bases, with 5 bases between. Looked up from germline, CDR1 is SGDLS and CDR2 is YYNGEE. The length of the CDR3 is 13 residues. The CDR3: CASSGLNTGELFF. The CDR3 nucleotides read TGTGCCAGCAGCGGTCTTAACACCGGGGAGCTGTTTTTT.

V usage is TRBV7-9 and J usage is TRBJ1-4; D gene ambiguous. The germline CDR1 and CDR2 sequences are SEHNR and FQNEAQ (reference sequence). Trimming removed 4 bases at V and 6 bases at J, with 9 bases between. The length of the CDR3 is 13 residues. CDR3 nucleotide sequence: TGTGCCAGCAGCTCGGGGAGTCATGAAAAACTGTTTTTT. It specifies CASSSGSHEKLFF.

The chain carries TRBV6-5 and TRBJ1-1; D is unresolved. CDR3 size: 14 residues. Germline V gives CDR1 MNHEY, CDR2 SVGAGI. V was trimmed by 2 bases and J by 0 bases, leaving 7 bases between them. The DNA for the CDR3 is TGTGCCAGCAGTTACGCCGGTTTGAACACTGAAGCTTTCTTT. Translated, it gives CASSYAGLNTEAFF.

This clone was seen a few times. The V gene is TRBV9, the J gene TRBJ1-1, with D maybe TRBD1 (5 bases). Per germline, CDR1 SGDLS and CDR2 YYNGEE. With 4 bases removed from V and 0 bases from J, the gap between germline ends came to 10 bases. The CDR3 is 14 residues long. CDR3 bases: TGTGCCAGCAGCCCCCGAGGGGTGAACACTGAAGCTTTCTTT. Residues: CASSPRGVNTEAFF.

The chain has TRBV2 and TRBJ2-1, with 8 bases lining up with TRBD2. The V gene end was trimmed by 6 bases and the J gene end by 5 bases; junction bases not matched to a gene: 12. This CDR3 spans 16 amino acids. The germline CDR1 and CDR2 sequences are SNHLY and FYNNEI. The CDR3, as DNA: TGTGCCAGCAGAACCTCCGGGGGGGCCTTCCACAATGAGCAGTTCTTC. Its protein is CASRTSGGAFHNEQFF.

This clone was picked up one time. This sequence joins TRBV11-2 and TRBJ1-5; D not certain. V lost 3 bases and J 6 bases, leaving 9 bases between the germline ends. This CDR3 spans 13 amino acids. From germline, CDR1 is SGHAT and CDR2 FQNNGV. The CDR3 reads CASSFDLGQPQHF. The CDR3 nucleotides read TGTGCCAGCAGCTTCGATCTTGGTCAGCCCCAGCATTTT.

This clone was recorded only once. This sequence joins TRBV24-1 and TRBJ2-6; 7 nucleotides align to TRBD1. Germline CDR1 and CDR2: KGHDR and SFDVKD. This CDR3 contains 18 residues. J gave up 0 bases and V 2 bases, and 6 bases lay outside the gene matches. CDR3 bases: TGTGCCACCAGTGATTCGTGGACAGGCCGCTCTGGGGCCAACGTCCTGACTTTC. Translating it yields CATSDSWTGRSGANVLTF.

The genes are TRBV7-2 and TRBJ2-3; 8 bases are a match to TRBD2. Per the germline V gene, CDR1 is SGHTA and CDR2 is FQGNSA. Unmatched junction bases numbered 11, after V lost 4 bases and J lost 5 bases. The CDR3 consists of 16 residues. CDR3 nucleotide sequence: TGTGCCAGCAGCTCTCGACGGGGGGGAACGTTAGATACGCAGTATTTT. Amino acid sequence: CASSSRRGGTLDTQYF.

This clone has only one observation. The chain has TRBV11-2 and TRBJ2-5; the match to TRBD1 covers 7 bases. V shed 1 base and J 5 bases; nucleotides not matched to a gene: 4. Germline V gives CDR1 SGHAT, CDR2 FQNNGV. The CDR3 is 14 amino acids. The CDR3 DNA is TGTGCCAGCAGCTTAGGAGGGGGCCTGGAGACCCAGTACTTC. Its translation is CASSLGGGLETQYF.

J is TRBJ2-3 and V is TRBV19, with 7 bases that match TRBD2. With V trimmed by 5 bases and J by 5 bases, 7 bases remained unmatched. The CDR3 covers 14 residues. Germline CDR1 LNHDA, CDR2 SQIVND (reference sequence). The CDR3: CASSSAGEKDTQYF. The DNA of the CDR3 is TGTGCCAGTAGTTCGGCGGGGGAAAAAGATACGCAGTATTTT.

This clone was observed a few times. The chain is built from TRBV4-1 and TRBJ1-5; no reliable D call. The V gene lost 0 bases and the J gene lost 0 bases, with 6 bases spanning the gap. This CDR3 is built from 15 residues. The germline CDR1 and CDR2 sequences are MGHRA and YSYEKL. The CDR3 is CASSQETNSNQPQHF. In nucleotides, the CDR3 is TGCGCCAGCAGCCAAGAAACCAATAGCAATCAGCCCCAGCATTTT.

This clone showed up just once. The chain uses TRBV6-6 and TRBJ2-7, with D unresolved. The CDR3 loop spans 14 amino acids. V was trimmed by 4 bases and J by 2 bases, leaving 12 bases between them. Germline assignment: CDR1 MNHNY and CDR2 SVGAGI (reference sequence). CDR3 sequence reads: CASSSRNGAYEQYV. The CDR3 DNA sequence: TGTGCCAGCAGTTCCAGGAACGGAGCCTACGAGCAGTACGTC.

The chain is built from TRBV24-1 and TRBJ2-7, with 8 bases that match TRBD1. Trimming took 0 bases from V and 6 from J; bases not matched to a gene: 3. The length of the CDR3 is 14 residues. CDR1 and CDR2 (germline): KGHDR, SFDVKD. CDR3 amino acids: CATSDLGTGGEQYV. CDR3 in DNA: TGTGCCACCAGTGATTTGGGGACAGGTGGCGAGCAGTACGTC.

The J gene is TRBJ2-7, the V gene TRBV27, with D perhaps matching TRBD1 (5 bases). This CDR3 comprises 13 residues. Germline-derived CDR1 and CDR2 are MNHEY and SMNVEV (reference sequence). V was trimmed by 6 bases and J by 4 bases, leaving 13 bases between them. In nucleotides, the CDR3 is TGTGCCAGCAGGCGAATTTCAGGGTACGAGCAGTACGTC. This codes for CASRRISGYEQYV.

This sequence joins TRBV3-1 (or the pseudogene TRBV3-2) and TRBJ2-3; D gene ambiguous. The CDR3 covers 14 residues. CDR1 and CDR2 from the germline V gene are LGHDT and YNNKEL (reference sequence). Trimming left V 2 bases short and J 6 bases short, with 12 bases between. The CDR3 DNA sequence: TGTGCCAGCAGCCAAATGACCTCGGTGGATACGCAGTATTTT. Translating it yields CASSQMTSVDTQYF.

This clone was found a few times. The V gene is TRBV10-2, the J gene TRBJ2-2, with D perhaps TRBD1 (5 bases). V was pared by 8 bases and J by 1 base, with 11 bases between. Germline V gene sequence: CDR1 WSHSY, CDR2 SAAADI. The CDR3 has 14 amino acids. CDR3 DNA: TGCGCCAGCGGGTGGACATTGAACACCGGGGAGCTGTTTTTT. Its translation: CASGWTLNTGELFF.

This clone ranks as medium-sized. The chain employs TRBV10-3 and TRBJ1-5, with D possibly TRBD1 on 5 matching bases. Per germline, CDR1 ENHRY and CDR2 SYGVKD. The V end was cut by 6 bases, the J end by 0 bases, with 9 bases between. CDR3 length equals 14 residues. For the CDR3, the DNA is TGTGCCATCAGGGGGGATAATAGCAATCAGCCCCAGCATTTT. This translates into CAIRGDNSNQPQHF.

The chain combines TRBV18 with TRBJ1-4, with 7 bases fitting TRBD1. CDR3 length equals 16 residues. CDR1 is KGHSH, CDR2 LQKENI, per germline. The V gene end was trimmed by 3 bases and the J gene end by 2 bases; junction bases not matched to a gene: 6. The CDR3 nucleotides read TGTGCCAGCTCACCTGTTACCAGGGGGACTAATGAAAAACTGTTTTTT. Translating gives CASSPVTRGTNEKLFF. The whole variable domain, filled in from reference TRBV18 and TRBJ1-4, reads NAGVMQNPRHLVRRRGQEARLRCSPMKGHSHVYWYRQLPEEGLKFMVYLQKENIIDESGMPKERFSAEFPKEGPSILRIQQVVRGDSAAYFCASSPVTRGTNEKLFFGSGTQLSVL.